One sample yielded the 17 T cell receptor beta chains listed below, sequenced in a study of identical twins. TCRdb called the 5' RACE reads again in MiXCR, with one record for every CDR3 protein. The sample carries around 680,000 distinct CDR3 sequences, 8.6% recorded once. These same data were also listed under a study on yellow fever vaccine responses in identical twins.

Material for sequencing was PBMCs. The origin of the receptors is a woman aged 18 to 35 in good health.

The DNA for the CDR3 is TGTGCCACCAGCAGAGAGGGCCCGGACAGGAACTACGAGCAGTACTTC. This codes for CATSREGPDRNYEQYF. The genes are TRBV15 and TRBJ2-7; 7 bases align to TRBD1. Germline V lookup: CDR1 LNHNV, CDR2 YYDKDF (reference sequence). This CDR3 region has 16 residues. The V and J ends lost 0 bases and 3 bases, in that order; junction bases with no gene match: 8.

This clonotype was seen repeatedly, ten times or more. V gene TRBV11-2 combines with J gene TRBJ2-5; TRBD1 matches 8 bases. This CDR3 is 14 amino acids long. Germline CDR1 reads SGHAT; CDR2 reads FQNNGV. V shed 5 bases, J shed 5 bases, and the junction held 7 bases outside the gene matches. The CDR3 DNA is TGTGCCAGCAGCACAGGACAGGGAGGCGAGACCCAGTACTTC. This translates into CASSTGQGGETQYF.

The J gene is TRBJ2-1, the V gene TRBV24-1; weak D call: TRBD2 (5 bases). The CDR3 sequence is 15 residues long. Trimming took 1 base from V and 7 from J, leaving 13 bases between them. CDR1 and CDR2 (germline): KGHDR, SFDVKD. The CDR3 DNA is TGTGCCACCAGTGATTTTCAACAACTAGAAAATGAGCAGTTCTTC. Its translation is CATSDFQQLENEQFF.

This clonotype was counted a few times. This chain joins TRBV13 and TRBJ2-4; no definite D call. The CDR3 consists of 17 residues. V lost 5 bases and J 0 bases, leaving 17 bases between the germline ends. From germline, CDR1 is PRHDT and CDR2 FYEKMQ (reference sequence). The CDR3 DNA follows: TGTGCCAGCAGCGATTCTCCGGGTGGCCTAGCCAAAAACATTCAGTACTTC. Translating gives CASSDSPGGLAKNIQYF.

This clonotype was found many times. This rearrangement joins TRBV29-1 to TRBJ2-5; no clear D gene. The germline V and J ends were trimmed by 6 bases and 7 bases, with 24 bases remaining between them. CDR3 length: 15 residues. Looked up from germline, CDR1 is SQVTM and CDR2 is ANQGSEA. CDR3 DNA sequence: TGCAGCGTCGAGCTTAAAGTCAGCCCGCAGAGGACCCAGTACTTC. As protein: CSVELKVSPQRTQYF.

The chain uses TRBV11-1 and TRBJ1-1, with TRBD1 matching 7 bases. Losses at the gene ends were 2 bases for V and 1 base for J; bases not matched to a gene: 16. Germline CDR1 SGHAT, CDR2 FQDESV (reference sequence). The CDR3 loop spans 19 amino acids. The CDR3 DNA follows: TGTGCCAGCAGCTTAACTCGGGACAGCAAATCCAAAAAGAACACTGAAGCTTTCTTT. Its translation is CASSLTRDSKSKKNTEAFF.

The V call is TRBV18, the J call TRBJ1-1; D is possibly TRBD1 (5 bases). V was cut by 3 bases and J by 0 bases, with 11 bases left in between. The CDR3 totals 15 residues. From germline, CDR1 is KGHSH and CDR2 LQKENI. The CDR3 sequence: CASSPQGTLNTEAFF. The CDR3 coding sequence is TGTGCCAGCTCACCGCAGGGAACTTTGAACACTGAAGCTTTCTTT.

The rearrangement joins TRBV24-1 to TRBJ2-1; D is perhaps TRBD1 or TRBD2 (5 bases each). The CDR3 contains 15 residues. V lost 5 bases and J 5 bases, leaving 15 bases between the germline ends. The germline CDR1 and CDR2 sequences are KGHDR and SFDVKD. The CDR3 loop reads CATSGNGDVHNEQFF. CDR3 DNA: TGTGCCACCAGTGGGAACGGGGACGTACACAATGAGCAGTTCTTC.

Only a few counts were recorded for this clonotype. This sequence joins TRBV6-1 and TRBJ2-7, with D possibly matching TRBD1 (5 bases). Between the trimmed V and J ends, which lost 3 bases and 2 bases, there was a span of 14 bases. There are 15 residues in the CDR3. Germline V lookup: CDR1 MNHNS, CDR2 SASEGT. CDR3 bases: TGTGCCAGCAGTGACCCCTCAGGGTCAGCCTACGAGCAGTACTTC. It yields the protein CASSDPSGSAYEQYF.

This clonotype was counted a few times. The rearrangement uses TRBV20-1 and TRBJ2-2, with D uncertain. Trimming pared 0 bases from V and 1 base from J, leaving 6 bases between. CDR1 and CDR2 from the germline V gene are DFQATT and SNEGSKA (reference sequence). The CDR3 is 14 amino acids. This CDR3 is CSARDLGNTGELFF. The CDR3 DNA reads as TGCAGTGCTAGAGATCTTGGGAACACCGGGGAGCTGTTTTTT.

This clonotype turned up a few times. The junction departs from germline at one end; a sequencing error may be responsible. The chain employs TRBV5-1 and TRBJ2-2; TRBD1 matches 10 bases. The germline V gene encodes CDR1 SGHRS and CDR2 YFSETQ. CDR3 length: 15 residues. The CDR3: CASGLGTGAAGELFF. The CDR3 DNA follows: TGCGCCAGCGGCTTGGGGACAGGGGCCGCCGGGGAGCTGTTTTTT. The full variable domain, its missing parts supplied by reference TRBV5-1 and TRBJ2-2, is KAGVTQTPRYLIKTRGQQVTLSCSPISGHRSVSWYQQTPGQGLQFLFEYFSETQRNKGNFPGRFSGRQFSNSRSEMNVSTLELGDSALYLCASGLGTGAAGELFFGEGSRLTVL.

J is TRBJ2-5 and V is TRBV5-1, with D uncertain. The ends were cut back, 2 bases at V and 2 bases at J, with 4 bases in the middle. CDR1 and CDR2 from the germline V gene are SGHRS and YFSETQ. The length of the CDR3 is 12 residues. As DNA, the CDR3 is TGCGCCAGCAGCTTTTCACAAGAGACCCAGTACTTC. Translation: CASSFSQETQYF. The whole variable domain, filled in from reference TRBV5-1 and TRBJ2-5, reads KAGVTQTPRYLIKTRGQQVTLSCSPISGHRSVSWYQQTPGQGLQFLFEYFSETQRNKGNFPGRFSGRQFSNSRSEMNVSTLELGDSALYLCASSFSQETQYFGPGTRLLVL.

This clonotype was recorded at least ten times. The gene calls are TRBV5-1 and TRBJ2-3; the D is unclear. The germline gives CDR1 SGHRS, CDR2 YFSETQ. The CDR3 is 13 amino acids. The V end lost 2 bases, the J end lost 0 bases, and 4 bases lay between the germline ends. The DNA for the CDR3 is TGCGCCAGCAGCTTTCCTAGCACAGATACGCAGTATTTT. The encoded protein is CASSFPSTDTQYF.

This clonotype was picked up many times. The rearrangement links TRBV6-2 or TRBV6-3 to TRBJ2-1; the D gene is possibly TRBD2 (5 bases). V lost 6 bases and J lost 9, with 18 bases in between. Germline assignment: CDR1 MNHEY and CDR2 SVGEGT. The CDR3 sequence is 14 residues long. The CDR3 region is CASRTPKSSVEQFF. For the CDR3, the DNA is TGTGCCAGCAGAACTCCCAAAAGTAGCGTTGAGCAGTTCTTC.

V usage is TRBV7-3 and J usage is TRBJ2-7; 9 bases match TRBD2. CDR1 and CDR2 (germline): SGHTA, FQGTGA. This CDR3 has 15 amino acids. Unmatched junction bases numbered 10, after V lost 5 bases and J lost 5 bases. In DNA form, the CDR3 reads TGTGCCAGCAGCCCCTCCGGGACTAGCAGGGACGAGCAGTACTTC. It encodes CASSPSGTSRDEQYF.

This clonotype was counted between two and nine times. In DNA, the CDR3 is TGTGCCAGCAATAGGAACACTGAAGCTTTCTTT. Its protein is CASNRNTEAFF. The chain joins TRBV7-9 to TRBJ1-1, with D unclear. With 7 bases removed from V and 1 base from J, the gap between germline ends came to 4 bases. The germline V gene has CDR1 SEHNR and CDR2 FQNEAQ (reference sequence). The CDR3 is 11 residues long.

This clonotype was found a few times. At one end the junction does not follow the germline gene, possibly because of a read error. The chain employs TRBV29-1 and TRBJ1-2, with a weak D call TRBD1 (6 bases). Germline lookup yields CDR1 SQVTM and CDR2 ANQGSEA. The CDR3 has 13 residues. CDR3 DNA: TGCAGCGCCCAAGGGGGTAGGGCAGGGGCTATCGCCTTC. It is translated as CSAQGGRAGAIAF.